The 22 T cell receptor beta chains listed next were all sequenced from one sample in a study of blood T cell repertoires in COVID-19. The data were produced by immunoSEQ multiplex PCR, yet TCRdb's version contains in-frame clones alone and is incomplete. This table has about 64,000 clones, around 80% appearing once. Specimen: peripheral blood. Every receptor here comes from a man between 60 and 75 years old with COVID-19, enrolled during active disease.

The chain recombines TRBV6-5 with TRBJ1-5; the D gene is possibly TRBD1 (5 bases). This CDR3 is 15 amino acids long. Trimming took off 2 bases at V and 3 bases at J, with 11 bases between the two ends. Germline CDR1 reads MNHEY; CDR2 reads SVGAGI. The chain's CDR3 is CASSYSQGNNQPQHF. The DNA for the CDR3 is TGTGCCAGCAGTTACAGCCAGGGAAACAATCAGCCCCAGCATTTT.

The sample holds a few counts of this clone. The CDR3, as DNA: TGCGCCAGCAGCTTGGGGCTGGAGGGGAACACCGGGGAGCTGTTTTTT. Translation: CASSLGLEGNTGELFF. The rearrangement uses TRBV5-1 and TRBJ2-2; perhaps TRBD2 as D (6 bases). The germline V and J ends were trimmed by 0 bases and 1 base, with 10 bases remaining between them. Germline-derived CDR1 and CDR2 are SGHRS and YFSETQ. This CDR3 has 16 residues. Full variable domain (missing parts from reference TRBV5-1 and TRBJ2-2): KAGVTQTPRYLIKTRGQQVTLSCSPISGHRSVSWYQQTPGQGLQFLFEYFSETQRNKGNFPGRFSGRQFSNSRSEMNVSTLELGDSALYLCASSLGLEGNTGELFFGEGSRLTVL.

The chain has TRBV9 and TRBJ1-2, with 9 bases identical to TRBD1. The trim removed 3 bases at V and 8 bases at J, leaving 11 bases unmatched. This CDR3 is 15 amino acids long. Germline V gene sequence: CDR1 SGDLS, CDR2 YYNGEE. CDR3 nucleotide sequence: TGTGCCAGCAGCGCACCTGACAGGGGGGCTAAAGGCTACACCTTC. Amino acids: CASSAPDRGAKGYTF.

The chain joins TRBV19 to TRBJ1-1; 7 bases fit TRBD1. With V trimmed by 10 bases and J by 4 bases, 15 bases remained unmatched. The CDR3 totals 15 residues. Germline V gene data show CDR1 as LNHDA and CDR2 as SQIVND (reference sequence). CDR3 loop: CATTDRDFRGTEAFF. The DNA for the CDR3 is TGTGCCACAACAGACAGGGACTTTAGAGGCACTGAAGCTTTCTTT.

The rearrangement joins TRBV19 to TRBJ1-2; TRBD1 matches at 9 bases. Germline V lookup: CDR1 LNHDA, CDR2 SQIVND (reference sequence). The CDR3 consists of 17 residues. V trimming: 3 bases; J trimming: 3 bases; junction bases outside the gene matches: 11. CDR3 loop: CASSITGTGSNDYGYTF. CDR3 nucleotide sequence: TGTGCCAGTAGTATTACCGGGACAGGGAGCAATGACTATGGCTACACCTTC.

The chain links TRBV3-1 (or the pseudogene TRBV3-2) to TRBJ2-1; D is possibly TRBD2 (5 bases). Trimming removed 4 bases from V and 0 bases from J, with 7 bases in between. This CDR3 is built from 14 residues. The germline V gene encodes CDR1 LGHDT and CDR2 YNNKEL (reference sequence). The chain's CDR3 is CASSPGNSYNEQFF. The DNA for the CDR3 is TGTGCCAGCAGCCCCGGGAACTCCTACAATGAGCAGTTCTTC.

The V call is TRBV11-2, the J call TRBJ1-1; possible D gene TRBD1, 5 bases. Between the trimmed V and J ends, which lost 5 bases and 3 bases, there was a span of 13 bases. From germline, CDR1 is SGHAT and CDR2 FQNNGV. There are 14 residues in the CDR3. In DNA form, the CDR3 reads TGTGCCAGCAGCCCCTTGGGGGGTTACACTGAAGCTTTCTTT. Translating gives CASSPLGGYTEAFF.

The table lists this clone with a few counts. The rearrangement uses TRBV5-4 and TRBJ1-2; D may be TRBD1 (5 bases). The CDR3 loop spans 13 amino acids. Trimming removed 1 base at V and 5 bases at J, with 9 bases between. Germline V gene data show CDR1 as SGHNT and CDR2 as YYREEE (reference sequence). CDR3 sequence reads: CASSLPGDYGYTF. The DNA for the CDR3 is TGTGCCAGCAGCTTGCCGGGGGATTATGGCTACACCTTC.

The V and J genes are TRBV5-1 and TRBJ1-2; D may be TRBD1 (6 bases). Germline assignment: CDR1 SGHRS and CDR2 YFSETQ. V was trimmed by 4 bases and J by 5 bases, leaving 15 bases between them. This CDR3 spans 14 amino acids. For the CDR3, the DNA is TGCGCCAGCAGCCCGGAACCGGACAGATATGGCTACACCTTC. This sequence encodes CASSPEPDRYGYTF.

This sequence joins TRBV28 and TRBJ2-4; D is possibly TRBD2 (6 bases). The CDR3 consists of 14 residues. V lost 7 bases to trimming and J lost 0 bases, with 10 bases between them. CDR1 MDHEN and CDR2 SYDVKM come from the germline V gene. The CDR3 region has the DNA TGTGCCAGCATCGGGGGACTAGCCAAAAACATTCAGTACTTC. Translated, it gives CASIGGLAKNIQYF.

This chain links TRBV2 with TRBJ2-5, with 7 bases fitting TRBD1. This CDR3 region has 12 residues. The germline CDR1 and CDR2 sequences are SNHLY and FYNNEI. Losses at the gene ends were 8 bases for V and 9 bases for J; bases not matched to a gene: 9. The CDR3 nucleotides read TGTGCCAGCGGGGACAGCCTCGCCCCCCAGTACTTC. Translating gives CASGDSLAPQYF. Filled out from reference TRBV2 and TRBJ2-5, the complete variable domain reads EPEVTQTPSHQVTQMGQEVILRCVPISNHLYFYWYRQILGQKVEFLVSFYNNEISEKSEIFDDQFSVERPDGSNFTLKIRSTKLEDSAMYFCASGDSLAPQYFGPGTRLLVL.

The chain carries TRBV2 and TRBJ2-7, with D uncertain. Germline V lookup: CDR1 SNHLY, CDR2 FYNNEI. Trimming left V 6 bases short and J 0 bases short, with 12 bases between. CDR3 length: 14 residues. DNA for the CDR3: TGTGCCAGCAGCCTAGACCTCCTCTCCTACGAGCAGTACTTC. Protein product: CASSLDLLSYEQYF.

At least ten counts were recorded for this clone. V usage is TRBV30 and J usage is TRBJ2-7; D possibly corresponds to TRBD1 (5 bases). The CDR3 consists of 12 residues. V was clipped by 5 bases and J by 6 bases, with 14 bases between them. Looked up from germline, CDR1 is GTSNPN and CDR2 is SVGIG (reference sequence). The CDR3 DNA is TGTGCCTGGGGGCTTGGGGCGCTCGAGCAGTACTTC. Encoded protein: CAWGLGALEQYF.

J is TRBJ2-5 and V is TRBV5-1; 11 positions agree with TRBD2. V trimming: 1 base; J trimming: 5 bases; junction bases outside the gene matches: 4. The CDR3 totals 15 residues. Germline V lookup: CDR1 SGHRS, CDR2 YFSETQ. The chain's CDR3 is CASSLRTSGSETQYF. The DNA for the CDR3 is TGCGCCAGCAGCTTGCGAACTAGCGGGAGTGAGACCCAGTACTTC.

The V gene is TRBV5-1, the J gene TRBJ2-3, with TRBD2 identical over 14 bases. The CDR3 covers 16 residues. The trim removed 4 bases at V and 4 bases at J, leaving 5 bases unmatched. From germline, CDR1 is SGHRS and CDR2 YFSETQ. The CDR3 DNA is TGCGCCAGCAGCACCGGGACTAGCGGGGGATCAGATACGCAGTATTTT. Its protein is CASSTGTSGGSDTQYF.

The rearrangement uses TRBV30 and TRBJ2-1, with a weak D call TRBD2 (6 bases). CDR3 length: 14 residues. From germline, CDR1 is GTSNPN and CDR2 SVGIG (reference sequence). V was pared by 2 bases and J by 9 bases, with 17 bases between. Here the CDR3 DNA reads TGTGCCTGGAGTCCCCTAGCGAGAGAATCTGAGCAGTTCTTC. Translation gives CAWSPLARESEQFF.

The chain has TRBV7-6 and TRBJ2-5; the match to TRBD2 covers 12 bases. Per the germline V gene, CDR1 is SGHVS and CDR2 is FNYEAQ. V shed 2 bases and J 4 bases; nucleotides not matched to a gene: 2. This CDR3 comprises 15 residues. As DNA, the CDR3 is TGTGCCAGCAGCTTATCGACTAGCGGGGGAGAGACCCAGTACTTC. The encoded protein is CASSLSTSGGETQYF.

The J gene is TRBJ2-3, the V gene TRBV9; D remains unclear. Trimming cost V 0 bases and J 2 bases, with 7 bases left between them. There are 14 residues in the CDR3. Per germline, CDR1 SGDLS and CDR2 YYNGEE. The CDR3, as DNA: TGTGCCAGCAGCGTAGCAACAACCACAGATACGCAGTATTTT. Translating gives CASSVATTTDTQYF.

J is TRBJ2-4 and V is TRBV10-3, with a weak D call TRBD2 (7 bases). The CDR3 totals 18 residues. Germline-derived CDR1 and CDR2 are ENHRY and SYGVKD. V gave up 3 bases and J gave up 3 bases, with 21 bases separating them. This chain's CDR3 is CAISEGVEGGRGKNIQYF. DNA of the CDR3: TGTGCCATCAGTGAAGGGGTTGAGGGGGGGCGTGGCAAAAACATTCAGTACTTC.

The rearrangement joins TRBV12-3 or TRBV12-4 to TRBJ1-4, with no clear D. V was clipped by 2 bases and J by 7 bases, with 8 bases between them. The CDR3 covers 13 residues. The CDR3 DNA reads TGTGCCAGCAGTTTAACCGGGGTTGAAAAACTGTTTTTT. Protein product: CASSLTGVEKLFF.

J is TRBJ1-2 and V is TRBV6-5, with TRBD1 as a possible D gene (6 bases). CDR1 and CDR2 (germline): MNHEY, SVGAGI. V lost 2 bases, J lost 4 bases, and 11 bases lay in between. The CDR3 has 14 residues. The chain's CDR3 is CASSYLDSVYGYTF. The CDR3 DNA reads TGTGCCAGCAGTTACCTGGACAGCGTCTATGGCTACACCTTC.

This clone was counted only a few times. The CDR3: CASRSSGSGTGELFF. CDR3 sequence (DNA): TGTGCCAGCAGGTCGAGCGGGAGCGGGACCGGGGAGCTGTTTTTT. J is TRBJ2-2 and V is TRBV28, with 8 bases fitting TRBD2. Trimming took 6 bases from V and 5 from J; bases not matched to a gene: 8. Germline V gene sequence: CDR1 MDHEN, CDR2 SYDVKM. CDR3 length equals 15 residues.